This TCR beta chain was obtained from a study of T cells expressing NK-cell markers. Study background: Sequencing of TCR beta repertoires drew on sorted CD3+CD56+NKG2C+, CD3+CD56+NKG2C- and CD3+CD56-NKG2C+ T cells. Most of the eight sequenced donors were classified as HCMV-seropositive, and one was classified as seronegative.

Libraries used 5'RACE template switching adding universal primer site and UMIs. From its re-call of the 5' RACE reads, TCRdb lists each CDR3 protein once, without DNA. The repertoire table contains approximately 170,000 distinct CDR3 sequences. The CDR3 contains 14 residues. CDR1 and CDR2 from the germline V gene are SNHLY and FYNNEI. This receptor was taken from a man aged 18-75 years in good health. Sequencing input: blood T cells: a sorted CD56 or NKG2C T cell subset, CD4+ or CD8+ T cells, or bulk PBMC T cells (not recorded which). The J gene is TRBJ1-5, the V gene TRBV2; with no DNA, the TCRdb D assignment of TRBD1 cannot be verified. CDR3 region: CASKYGDPNQPQHF.